Listed below are T cell receptor beta chains from one sample, sequenced in a study of blood T cell repertoires in COVID-19. Profiling relied on immunoSEQ multiplex PCR, and the TCRdb table lists in-frame clones only, not all of them. The sample has approximately 220,000 clones; around nine tenths are singletons. The sequencing sample was made of peripheral blood. The source is a man between 60 and 75 years old with acute or convalescent COVID-19. Each CDR3 is given with its conserved first and last residue. Clone size is shown for a subset of rows, as once, few, many or a class of expanded clone.

j_call v_call clone_size cdr3_aa
TRBJ1-1 TRBV3-1/TRBV3-2 NA CASSLYGRGMTEAFF
TRBJ2-2 TRBV19 NA CASSIDRGQTGELFF
TRBJ2-7 TRBV11-2 NA CASSPTGIYEQYF
TRBJ2-7 TRBV19 NA CASSIAGAGYEQYF
TRBJ2-2 TRBV4-2 NA CASSHDEATNTGELFF
TRBJ2-1 TRBV6-5 NA CASSYFVAGGNNEQFF
TRBJ2-5 TRBV30 few CAWSNGGRETQYF
TRBJ2-6 TRBV5-1 NA CASSLTPTGANVLTF
TRBJ1-4 TRBV19 NA CASRRGTTNEKLFF
TRBJ2-5 TRBV5-4 NA CASSPGGPLQETQYF
TRBJ2-7 TRBV2 NA CASSESGGPSYEQYF
TRBJ1-3 TRBV7-2 NA CASRSGGGETENTIYF
TRBJ1-3 TRBV2 many CASSAGQAGSGNTIYF
TRBJ1-4 TRBV25-1 NA CASSPNTGRTNEKLFF
TRBJ1-5 TRBV28 NA CASSSAGEWYQPQHF
TRBJ2-7 TRBV18 NA CASSQTSGGVREQYF
TRBJ1-2 TRBV6-2/TRBV6-3 NA CASSYGAGIRYTF
TRBJ2-7 TRBV6-2/TRBV6-3 NA CASSFRGLAKYEQYF
TRBJ2-7 TRBV4-3 once CASSQEQRGRYEQYF
TRBJ2-7 TRBV9 NA CASSVVGGEQYF
TRBJ2-3 TRBV2 NA CASSVDRGPDTQYF
TRBJ2-1 TRBV7-8 NA CASSSTGGSYNEQFF
TRBJ1-1 TRBV18 NA CASSEKNLVATEAFF
TRBJ2-3 TRBV11-3 NA CASSQRRRGAGDTQYF